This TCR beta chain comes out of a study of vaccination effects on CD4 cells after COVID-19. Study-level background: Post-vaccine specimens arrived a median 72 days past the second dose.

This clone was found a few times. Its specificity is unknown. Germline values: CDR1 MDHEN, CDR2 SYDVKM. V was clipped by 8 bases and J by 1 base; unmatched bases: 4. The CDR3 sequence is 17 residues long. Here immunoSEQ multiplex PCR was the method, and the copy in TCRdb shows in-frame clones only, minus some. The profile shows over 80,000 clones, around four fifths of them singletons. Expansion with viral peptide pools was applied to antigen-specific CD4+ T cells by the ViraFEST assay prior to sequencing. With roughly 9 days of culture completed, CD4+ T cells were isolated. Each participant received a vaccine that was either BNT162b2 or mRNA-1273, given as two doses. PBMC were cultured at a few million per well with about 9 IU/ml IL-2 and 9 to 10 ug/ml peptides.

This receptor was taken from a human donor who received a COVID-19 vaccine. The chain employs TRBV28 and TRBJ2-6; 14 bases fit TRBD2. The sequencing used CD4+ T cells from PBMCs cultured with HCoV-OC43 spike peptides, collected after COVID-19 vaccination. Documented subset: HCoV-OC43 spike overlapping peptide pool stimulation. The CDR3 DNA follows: TGTGCCAGCGGGTGGACTAGCGGGGGGTCTGGGGCCAACGTCCTGACTTTC. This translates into CASGWTSGGSGANVLTF.